Reported below is one T cell receptor beta chain. Its matching antigen is unknown. The sample is drawn from a study of T cell responses to AZD1222 COVID-19 vaccine. The length of the CDR3 is 15 residues. The V segment lost 3 bases and the J segment 7 bases; nucleotides outside the gene matches: 11. Germline assignment: CDR1 ENHRY and CDR2 SYGVKD. Broader study findings: The study found Spike-specific TCR breadth and depth rose after two AZD1222 doses.

Generated by immunoSEQ multiplex PCR, the TCRdb table keeps only in-frame clones and is missing some. The table has over 70,000 clones, roughly 85% seen once. The receptor was derived from an adult in good health. Specimen: peripheral blood, collected on day 0 of AZD1222 vaccination. The chain is built from TRBV10-3 and TRBJ2-7; 8 bases are shared with TRBD2. In DNA, the CDR3 is TGTGCCATCAGTGATACCAGCGGGAGTATCGGGGAGCAGTACTTC. Translating gives CAISDTSGSIGEQYF.